A selection of T cell receptor beta chains follows, all from one sample in a study of control samples from healthy donors and cancer patients. Generated by immunoSEQ multiplex PCR, the TCRdb table keeps only in-frame clones and is missing some. The table includes about 140,000 clones, around 94% detected once. Sequences were obtained from blood. Receptors originate from a man aged 35 to 55 in good health. CDR3s include the opening cysteine and the closing phenylalanine or tryptophan. A D gene is named only where the DNA matches it firmly. Size tells how often a clone was seen (once, few, many) or the class of an expanded clone, and some rows leave it out.

D	size	V	J	DNA	CDR3
NA	NA	TRBV28	TRBJ1-5	TGTGCCAGCAGTTTATCCGGGGACAATCAGCCCCAGCATTTT	CASSLSGDNQPQHF
NA	NA	TRBV5-4	TRBJ2-7	TGTGCCAGCAGCTTGGATCTTGGTGGAAAAGAGGAGCAGTACTTC	CASSLDLGGKEEQYF
NA	NA	TRBV21-1	TRBJ2-7	TGTGCCAGCAGCAAGAGGGGGGGAGAGCAGTACTTC	CASSKRGGEQYF
NA	once	TRBV6-1	TRBJ1-1	TGTGCCAGCAGTGAAGAAAGATACACTGAAGCTTTCTTT	CASSEERYTEAFF
NA	NA	TRBV11-2	TRBJ2-7	TGTGCCAGCAGCTCCCCCGTCGGCGGGACCTACGAGCAGTACTTC	CASSSPVGGTYEQYF
NA	NA	TRBV28	TRBJ1-4	TGTGCCAGCAGTGCCGCCGGGGGCAATAATGAAAAACTGTTTTTT	CASSAAGGNNEKLFF
NA	NA	TRBV24-1	TRBJ1-5	TGTGCCACCAGTGAGCCTAATCAGCCCCAGCATTTT	CATSEPNQPQHF
NA	NA	TRBV10-3	TRBJ1-2	TGTGCCATCAGTGAGTCGGGCAGGGTTAACTATGGCTACACCTTC	CAISESGRVNYGYTF
TRBD2	NA	TRBV15	TRBJ2-3	TGTGCCACCAGCAGAGATATCGCGGGAGGGCAGGCTACGCAGTATTTT	CATSRDIAGGQATQYF
NA	once	TRBV29-1	TRBJ2-7	TGCAGCGTTCTCGGTGCCTACGAGCAGTACTTC	CSVLGAYEQYF
TRBD2	NA	TRBV20-1	TRBJ2-7	TGCAGTGCTAGTAAAGGGACTAGCAACTACGAGCAGTACTTC	CSASKGTSNYEQYF
TRBD1	NA	TRBV6-5	TRBJ2-1	TGTGCCAGCAGTAGGGACAGGATAAATGAGCAGTTCTTC	CASSRDRINEQFF
TRBD2	NA	TRBV29-1	TRBJ2-5	TGCAGCGTTGAAGCGGGAGGGGACCAAGAGACCCAGTACTTC	CSVEAGGDQETQYF
NA	NA	TRBV5-1	TRBJ2-5	TGCGCCAGCAGCTCTGGGCAAGAGACCCAGTACTTC	CASSSGQETQYF